Listed below are T cell receptor beta chains from one sample, sequenced in a study of shared clonotypes between healthy human individuals. The data were produced by immunoSEQ multiplex PCR, yet TCRdb's version contains in-frame clones alone and is incomplete. The repertoire has about 2.3 million clones, 85% to 95% of them found once; the top ten carry approximately 0.41%. The specimen was naive CD4+ T cells from PBMCs. Every receptor here comes from a man aged 18 to 35 in good health. Some clones in this sample may be carry-over from other donors' samples. Both conserved end residues are part of each CDR3.

TRBV2 | CASSEATYEQYF
TRBV7-7 | CASSLYPRWQRGQETQYF
TRBV10-3 | CAISPEPVTHNEQFF
TRBV5-1 | CASSFLGRGTEAFF
TRBV2 | CASRFGTGGSGYTF
TRBV6-1 | CASSEGLAGGADTQYF
TRBV11-2 | CASSPRWRDNEQFF
TRBV5-1 | CASSRLAGVTNEQYF
TRBV19 | CASSIHPRGKSSNEQFF
TRBV27 | CASSLLSTSNQPQHF
TRBV29-1 | CSVLGTYEQYF
TRBV27 | CASSPGTGRAVVAKNIQYF
TRBV5-1 | CASSLAQEGDEQYF
TRBV7-9 | CASSLGLAGGVGELFF
TRBV29-1 | CSGVQGGNGYTF
TRBV6-6 | CASNPRGGGNYEQYF
TRBV5-1 | CASSLEGRVYEQYF
TRBV4-1 | CASSQEGLAEAYEQYF
TRBV11-3 | CASSLSDTEAFF
TRBV4-1 | CASSQTGAGETQYF
TRBV5-4 | CASSRPRAGGPYEQYF
TRBV5-1 | CASSALAGSSYNEQFF
TRBV4-3 | CASSQREFGGASLEQPQHF
TRBV5-1 | CASSLDVTGTEAFF
TRBV2 | CASRRQGAETQYF
TRBV7-9 | CASSLARLNEQFF
TRBV18 | CASSPVVSGFSYEQYF
TRBV28 | CASSYKQGGAKDTQYF
TRBV10-1 | CASSAGGQEKNIQYF
TRBV9 | CASSPRGGQGEQYF
TRBV6-5 | CASSYSGGGSNYEQYF
TRBV30 | CAWSIPGAREKLFF
TRBV5-1 | CASSLGDTAYSGANVLTF
TRBV5-4 | CASSPFRAGSYEQYF
TRBV9 | CASNGGDYNEQFF
TRBV5-1 | CASSLIAGSYNEQFF
TRBV10-3 | CAISVWGSSGNTIYF
TRBV9 | CASSGTGSGYTF
TRBV28 | CASSSGGHRDQPQHF
TRBV9 | CASSETRDRAGYDTQYF
TRBV5-4 | CASSLAHGGRGAGELFF
TRBV28 | CASSPHSSTDTQYF
TRBV29-1 | CSVEDQGGPQHF
TRBV28 | CASIPPFPTDLGNTIYF
TRBV27 | CASSLSGVGIEKLFF
TRBV5-6 | CASSHANAGELFF
TRBV7-9 | CASSLATGVDTDTQYF
TRBV19 | CASVRDRQFSGNTIYF
TRBV9 | CASSVSPGQGYNEQFF
TRBV6-1 | CASSRGEEETQYF
TRBV6-6 | CASSYSGQSTDTQYF
TRBV9 | CASSVVGDTDTQYF